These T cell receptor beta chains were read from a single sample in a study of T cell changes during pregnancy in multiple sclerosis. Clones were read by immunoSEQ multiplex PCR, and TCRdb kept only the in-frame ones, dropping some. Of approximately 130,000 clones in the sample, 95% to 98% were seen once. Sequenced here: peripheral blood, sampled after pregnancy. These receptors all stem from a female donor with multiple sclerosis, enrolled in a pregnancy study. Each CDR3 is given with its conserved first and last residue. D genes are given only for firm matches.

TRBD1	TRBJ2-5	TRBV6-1	TGTGCCAGCAGTGACGACAGGGGAGAGACCCAGTACTTC	CASSDDRGETQYF
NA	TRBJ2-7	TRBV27	TGTGCCAGCAGTTTAACCACACCCCCCTCGCCCCAGGAGCAGTACTTC	CASSLTTPPSPQEQYF
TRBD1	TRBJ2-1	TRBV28	TGTGCCAGCAGCCCGGACAGGACCAATGAGCAGTTCTTC	CASSPDRTNEQFF
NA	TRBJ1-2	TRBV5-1	TGCGCCAGCAGCCTGGACCGCCAGCGGGGCTACACCTTC	CASSLDRQRGYTF
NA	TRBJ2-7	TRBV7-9	TGTGCCAGCAGCTTCTCCGGGGGACTCTACGAGCAGTACTTC	CASSFSGGLYEQYF
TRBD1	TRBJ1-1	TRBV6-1	TGTGCCAGCAGTGAAGCTGGGGGACAGGAAGCTTTCTTT	CASSEAGGQEAFF
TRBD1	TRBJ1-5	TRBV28	TGTGCCAGCACCCTCCAGGGGGCAGAACAGCCCCAGCATTTT	CASTLQGAEQPQHF
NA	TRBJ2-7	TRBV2	TGTGCCACTCCCCACTCAGTGACTTCCTACGAGCAGTACTTC	CATPHSVTSYEQYF
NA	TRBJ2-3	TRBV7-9	TGTGCCCATTCGGACTGGCTGGGCACAGATACGCAGTATTTT	CAHSDWLGTDTQYF
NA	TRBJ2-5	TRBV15	TGTGCCACCAGCAGGGTAAAGACCCGGAGAGAGACCCAGTACTTC	CATSRVKTRRETQYF